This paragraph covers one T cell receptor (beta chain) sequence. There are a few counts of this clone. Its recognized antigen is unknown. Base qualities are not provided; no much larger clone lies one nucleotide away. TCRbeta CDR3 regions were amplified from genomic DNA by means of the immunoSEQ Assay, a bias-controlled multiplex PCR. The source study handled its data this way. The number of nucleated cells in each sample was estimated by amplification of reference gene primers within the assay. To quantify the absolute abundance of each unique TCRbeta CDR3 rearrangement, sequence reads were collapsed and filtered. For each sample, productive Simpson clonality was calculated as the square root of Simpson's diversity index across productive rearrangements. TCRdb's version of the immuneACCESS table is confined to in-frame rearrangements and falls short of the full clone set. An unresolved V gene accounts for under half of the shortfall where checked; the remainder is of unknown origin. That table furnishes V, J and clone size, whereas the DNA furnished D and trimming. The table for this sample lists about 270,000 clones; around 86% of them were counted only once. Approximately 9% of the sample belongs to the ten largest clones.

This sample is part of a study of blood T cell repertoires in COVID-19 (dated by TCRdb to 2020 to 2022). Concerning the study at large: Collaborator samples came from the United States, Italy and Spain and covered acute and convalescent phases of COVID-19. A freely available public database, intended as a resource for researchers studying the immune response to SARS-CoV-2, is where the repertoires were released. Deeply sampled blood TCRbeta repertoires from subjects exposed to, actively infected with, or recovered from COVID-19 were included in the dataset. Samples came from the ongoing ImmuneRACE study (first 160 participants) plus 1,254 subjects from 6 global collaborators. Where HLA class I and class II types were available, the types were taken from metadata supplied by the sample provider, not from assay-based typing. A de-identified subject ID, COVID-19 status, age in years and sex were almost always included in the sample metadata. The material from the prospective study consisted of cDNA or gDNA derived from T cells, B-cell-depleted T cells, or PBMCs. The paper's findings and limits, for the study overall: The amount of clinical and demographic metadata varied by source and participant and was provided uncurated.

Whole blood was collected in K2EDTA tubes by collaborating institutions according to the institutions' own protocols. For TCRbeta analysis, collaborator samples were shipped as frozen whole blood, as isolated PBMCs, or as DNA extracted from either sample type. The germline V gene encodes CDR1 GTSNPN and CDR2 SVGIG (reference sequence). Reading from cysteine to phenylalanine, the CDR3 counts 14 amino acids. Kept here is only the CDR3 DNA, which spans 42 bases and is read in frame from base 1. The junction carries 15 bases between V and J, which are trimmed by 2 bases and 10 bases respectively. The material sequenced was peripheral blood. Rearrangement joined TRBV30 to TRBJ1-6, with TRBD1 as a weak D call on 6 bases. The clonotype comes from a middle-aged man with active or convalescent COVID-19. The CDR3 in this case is CAWSSMGAESPLHF. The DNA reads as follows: TGTGCCTGGAGTTCAATGGGGGCCGAATCACCCCTCCACTTT.